The T cell receptor (beta chain) described here comes from a study of shared clonotypes between healthy human individuals. Study-level findings and limits: What naive subsets generally showed was a larger estimated richness than memory subsets showed.

A CD45RA-negative memory subset and a CD45RA+ naive subset were separated from the CD4+ cells. Replicate PCRs for sorted subsets used approximately 220 ng DNA; this equaled 33,000 or so T cell genomes. TCRdb keeps only in-frame clones here, not all; method: immunoSEQ multiplex PCR. This sample has over a million clones; approximately 70% occur once, and the top ten carry approximately 1.5%. Comment on this clone: Antigen specificity is unknown.

Germline CDR1 reads SGHNT; CDR2 reads YYREEE (reference sequence). The CDR3 loop spans 15 amino acids. Trimming removed 4 bases at V and 5 bases at J, with 18 bases between. This chain joins TRBV5-4 and TRBJ1-1; a weak D match, TRBD1 (6 bases). This TCR derives from a man aged 18-30 years in good health. The specimen sequenced was memory CD4+ T cells sorted from blood. The subset was: CD45RA-negative fraction. This chain's CDR3 is CASSTRQVVGTEAFF. The CDR3, as DNA: TGTGCCAGCAGCACGCGACAGGTGGTGGGGACTGAAGCTTTCTTT.